What follows are 5 T cell receptor beta chains derived from one specimen sequenced in a study of shared clonotypes between healthy human individuals. The protocol was immunoSEQ multiplex PCR, while the TCRdb copy is restricted to in-frame clones and leaves out a portion. This table holds some 1,100,000 clones, 75% to 80% found once. Sequencing was done on a sample of memory CD4+ T cells from PBMCs. Regarding subset: CD45RA-negative fraction. Source of these receptors: a man between 18 and 35 years old in good health. Some clones in this sample may be carry-over from other donors' samples.

The chain uses TRBV7-8 and TRBJ2-7, with 9 bases lining up with TRBD1. The length of the CDR3 is 16 residues. Losses at the gene ends were 5 bases for V and 13 bases for J; bases not matched to a gene: 21. Germline V CDR1 and CDR2: SGHVS, FQNEAQ. CDR3 in amino acids: CASSVRYQGQGLGSYF. Written as DNA, the CDR3 is TGTGCCAGCAGCGTGCGGTACCAGGGACAGGGCCTCGGGAGTTACTTC. Together with reference TRBV7-8 and TRBJ2-7, the CDR3 gives the full variable domain: GAGVSQSPRYKVAKRGQDVALRCDPISGHVSLFWYQQALGQGPEFLTYFQNEAQLDKSGLPSDRFFAERPEGSVSTLKIQRTQQEDSAVYLCASSVRYQGQGLGSYFGPGTRLTVT.

This clone was seen once. This chain joins TRBV6-1 and TRBJ2-7, with TRBD1 identical over 9 bases. CDR1 is MNHNS, CDR2 SASEGT, per germline. Germline trimming cut 11 bases from V and 0 bases from J; bases unmatched to any gene: 5. The CDR3 consists of 13 residues. This CDR3 is CAGGQGFSYEQYF. Here the CDR3 DNA reads TGTGCCGGTGGACAGGGGTTCTCCTACGAGCAGTACTTC.

The chain uses TRBV4-1 and TRBJ2-7; D is ambiguous. Germline V gene sequence: CDR1 MGHRA, CDR2 YSYEKL. V lost 0 bases and J lost 7, with 4 bases in between. CDR3 length equals 11 residues. CDR3 region: CASSQDQEQYF. In nucleotides, the CDR3 is TGCGCCAGCAGCCAAGATCAAGAGCAGTACTTC.

The chain recombines TRBV28 with TRBJ1-5, with D unclear. The CDR3 length is 12 residues. Germline V gives CDR1 MDHEN, CDR2 SYDVKM. The V end was cut by 4 bases, the J end by 11 bases, with 12 bases between. The CDR3 coding sequence is TGTGCCAGCAGTTACCCAAGTACGTCCCAGCATTTT. This codes for CASSYPSTSQHF.

This clone was seen only once. The chain joins TRBV15 to TRBJ2-1; 9 bases align to TRBD2. The trim removed 0 bases at V and 9 bases at J, leaving 9 bases unmatched. The germline gives CDR1 LNHNV, CDR2 YYDKDF (reference sequence). The CDR3 totals 16 residues. CDR3 region: CATSRDGSGSPSEQFF. CDR3 nucleotide sequence: TGTGCCACCAGCAGAGATGGTAGCGGGAGCCCAAGTGAGCAGTTCTTC.